This T cell receptor (beta chain) was identified during a study of blood T cell repertoires in COVID-19. Profiling relied on immunoSEQ multiplex PCR, and the TCRdb table lists in-frame clones only, not all of them. The profile shows 70,000 to 80,000 clones, 82% of them singletons. The CDR3 totals 15 residues. CDR1 is MNHNS and CDR2 is SASEGT in the germline V gene. Trimming at V came to 3 bases and at J to 2 bases, leaving 4 bases not matched to a gene. What was sequenced was peripheral blood. The V call is TRBV6-1, the J call TRBJ2-1; TRBD2 matches 7 bases. The source is a woman older than 75 with acute or convalescent COVID-19. The CDR3 spells CASSESREPYNEQFF. CDR3 coding DNA: TGTGCCAGCAGTGAGTCGCGGGAGCCCTACAATGAGCAGTTCTTC.